These 23 T cell receptor beta chains were all obtained from the same sample, sequenced in a study of neoadjuvant nivolumab and ipilimumab in lung cancer. TCRdb's copy holds only in-frame clones and misses some; the assay was immunoSEQ multiplex PCR. The table shows under 50,000 clones, with about 89% occurring only once. Sequencing used blood, obtained before neoadjuvant nivolumab, alone or with ipilimumab. The receptors shown here come from an adult with non-small cell lung cancer. Some clones in this sample may be carry-over from other donors' samples.

This chain joins TRBV11-2 and TRBJ2-2; D uncertain. The CDR3 extends over 15 amino acids. V lost 1 base and J 0 bases, leaving 6 bases between the germline ends. The germline CDR1 and CDR2 sequences are SGHAT and FQNNGV. The CDR3 region is CASSLGQPNTGELFF. CDR3 nucleotide sequence: TGTGCCAGCAGCTTAGGGCAGCCGAACACCGGGGAGCTGTTTTTT.

The CDR3 DNA is TGCGCCAGCAGCTTGGGGTCGACAGGGACCGAGACCCAGTACTTC. Its protein product is CASSLGSTGTETQYF. The chain combines TRBV5-1 with TRBJ2-5; 7 bases fit TRBD1. The CDR3 is 15 residues long. Trimming took 0 bases from V and 5 from J; bases not matched to a gene: 7. Germline assignment: CDR1 SGHRS and CDR2 YFSETQ.

The chain uses TRBV5-1 and TRBJ1-3, with D perhaps TRBD1 (5 bases). CDR3 length equals 15 residues. Germline-derived CDR1 and CDR2 are SGHRS and YFSETQ. V was pared by 4 bases and J by 4 bases, with 15 bases between. The CDR3 protein is CASSVSGVSGNTIYF. DNA of the CDR3: TGCGCCAGCAGCGTGTCGGGGGTTTCAGGAAACACCATATATTTT.

V gene TRBV5-1 combines with J gene TRBJ2-5; 10 bases are shared with TRBD1. The germline gives CDR1 SGHRS, CDR2 YFSETQ. The ends lost 3 bases at V and 3 bases at J; junction bases unmatched: 2. CDR3 size: 14 residues. The CDR3 is CASSSGTGEETQYF. CDR3 DNA sequence: TGCGCCAGCAGCTCTGGGACAGGGGAAGAGACCCAGTACTTC.

The CDR3 DNA is TGCAGCACAGGGCCTAATGAAAAACTGTTTTTT. Its protein product is CSTGPNEKLFF. V gene TRBV20-1 combines with J gene TRBJ1-4, with a tentative D call TRBD1 (6 bases). Germline CDR1 DFQATT, CDR2 SNEGSKA (reference sequence). The CDR3 has 11 amino acids.

This chain connects TRBV7-9 to TRBJ2-7; the match to TRBD1 covers 8 bases. Trimming removed 4 bases from V and 7 bases from J; junction bases left unmatched: 6. CDR1 is SEHNR, CDR2 FQNEAQ, per germline (reference sequence). The CDR3 covers 13 residues. CDR3 region: CASSSGGRGEQYF. As DNA, the CDR3 is TGTGCCAGCAGCTCAGGGGGCCGAGGGGAGCAGTACTTC.

The CDR3 nucleotides read TGTGCCAGAAGCCCCGGGGGGGAAAGCAATCAGCCCCAGCATTTT. This encodes CARSPGGESNQPQHF. This chain uses TRBV5-3 with TRBJ1-5; D is possibly TRBD1 (5 bases). TRBV5-3 is flagged as an ORF with uncertain function. Trimming left V 4 bases short and J 1 base short, with 12 bases between. The CDR3 consists of 15 residues.

J is TRBJ2-2 and V is TRBV5-1; D call uncertain. Germline CDR1 reads SGHRS; CDR2 reads YFSETQ. The ends were cut back, 1 base at V and 6 bases at J, with 7 bases in the middle. The CDR3 has 13 amino acids. The chain's CDR3 is CASSLKVPGELFF. The CDR3 nucleotides read TGCGCCAGCAGCTTGAAGGTTCCCGGGGAGCTGTTTTTT.

The J gene is TRBJ2-7, the V gene TRBV9, with D perhaps assigned TRBD1 or TRBD2 (5 bases each). The CDR3 contains 17 residues. Trimming took 0 bases from V and 0 from J, leaving 16 bases between them. Germline CDR1 SGDLS, CDR2 YYNGEE. The CDR3 protein is CASSVGWGFTHSYEQYF. For the CDR3, the DNA is TGTGCCAGCAGCGTAGGATGGGGGTTCACCCACTCCTACGAGCAGTACTTC.

This clone appeared a single time. J is TRBJ2-1 and V is TRBV19, with 8 bases lining up with TRBD1. V shed 5 bases, J shed 5 bases, and the junction held 5 bases outside the gene matches. The germline V gene encodes CDR1 LNHDA and CDR2 SQIVND (reference sequence). CDR3 length: 14 residues. The CDR3 loop is CASSPRDRHNEQFF. DNA for the CDR3: TGTGCCAGTAGTCCTCGGGACAGGCACAATGAGCAGTTCTTC.

This clone was found once. The chain joins TRBV5-4 to TRBJ2-1, with 10 bases identical to TRBD2. The CDR3 totals 15 residues. Trimming removed 1 base from V and 4 bases from J; junction bases left unmatched: 2. Germline V gene lookup returns CDR1 SGHNT and CDR2 YYREEE (reference sequence). The CDR3 loop is CASSLTSGMYNEQFF. As DNA, the CDR3 is TGTGCCAGCAGCTTGACTAGCGGGATGTACAATGAGCAGTTCTTC.

This clone is a singleton in its sample. This chain uses TRBV7-2 with TRBJ2-5; 14 bases match TRBD2. Losses at the gene ends were 4 bases for V and 4 bases for J; bases not matched to a gene: 5. The CDR3 length is 16 residues. Germline assignment: CDR1 SGHTA and CDR2 FQGNSA. The CDR3 protein is CASSSRLAGGVETQYF. CDR3 coding DNA: TGTGCCAGCAGCTCCCGACTAGCGGGAGGGGTAGAGACCCAGTACTTC.

This chain uses TRBV9 with TRBJ1-5; possibly TRBD1 for D (6 bases). CDR3 size: 14 residues. CDR1 is SGDLS and CDR2 is YYNGEE in the germline V gene. V was pared by 4 bases and J by 5 bases, with 13 bases between. The DNA of the CDR3 is TGTGCCAGCAGCCCCTGGGAGGGGGATCAGCCCCAGCATTTT. This codes for CASSPWEGDQPQHF.

This chain uses TRBV18 with TRBJ2-2; no reliable D call. The CDR3 consists of 11 residues. Germline V CDR1 and CDR2: KGHSH, LQKENI. Trimming removed 3 bases at V and 11 bases at J, with 7 bases between. CDR3 amino acids: CASSPLVELFF. The DNA of the CDR3 is TGTGCCAGCTCACCTCTAGTTGAGCTGTTTTTT.

This rearrangement joins TRBV25-1 to TRBJ1-1; maybe TRBD1 (5 bases). Germline-derived CDR1 and CDR2 are MGHDK and SYGVNS. The length of the CDR3 is 15 residues. The V end was cut by 0 bases, the J end by 1 base, with 9 bases between. CDR3 coding DNA: TGTGCCAGCAGTGAATATCCAGGGTCGAACACTGAAGCTTTCTTT. It encodes CASSEYPGSNTEAFF.

The genes are TRBV11-2 and TRBJ1-1; 11 bases map to TRBD1. The CDR3 is made up of 17 amino acids. Trimming removed 6 bases from V and 10 bases from J; junction bases left unmatched: 19. CDR1 and CDR2 (germline): SGHAT, FQNNGV. CDR3 amino acids: CASSSPTPGQGALGAFF. Here the CDR3 DNA reads TGTGCCAGCAGTTCCCCCACCCCCGGACAGGGGGCGCTTGGAGCTTTCTTT.

The rearrangement uses TRBV5-1 and TRBJ2-5, with 10 bases fitting TRBD2. Germline CDR1 is SGHRS and CDR2 is YFSETQ. This CDR3 comprises 17 residues. Germline trimming cut 5 bases from V and 5 bases from J; bases unmatched to any gene: 15. The CDR3 nucleotides are TGCGCCAGCAGGGGAAAGGGTCTAGCGGGAGTCTGGGAGACCCAGTACTTC. Encoded protein: CASRGKGLAGVWETQYF.

This sequence joins TRBV28 and TRBJ1-5, with a weak D call TRBD1 (6 bases). Per the germline V gene, CDR1 is MDHEN and CDR2 is SYDVKM. The CDR3 consists of 13 residues. The V gene lost 5 bases and the J gene lost 4 bases, with 9 bases spanning the gap. This CDR3 is CASSRDRNQPQHF. The CDR3 DNA is TGTGCCAGCAGTCGCGACAGGAATCAGCCCCAGCATTTT.

The rearrangement uses TRBV18 and TRBJ2-3, with D possibly TRBD2 on 5 matching bases. Germline CDR1 reads KGHSH; CDR2 reads LQKENI. CDR3 length: 15 amino acids. V was shortened by 2 bases and J by 3 bases, with 12 bases between the two germline ends. CDR3 sequence reads: CASSPVSGITDTQYF. Written as DNA, the CDR3 is TGTGCCAGCTCACCAGTGTCCGGGATAACAGATACGCAGTATTTT. The full variable domain, with the rest looked up from reference TRBV18 and TRBJ2-3, is NAGVMQNPRHLVRRRGQEARLRCSPMKGHSHVYWYRQLPEEGLKFMVYLQKENIIDESGMPKERFSAEFPKEGPSILRIQQVVRGDSAAYFCASSPVSGITDTQYFGPGTRLTVL.

The chain employs TRBV27 and TRBJ2-5; D may match TRBD1 or TRBD2 (6 bases each). The germline gives CDR1 MNHEY, CDR2 SMNVEV (reference sequence). V lost 6 bases to trimming and J lost 4 bases, with 18 bases between them. The CDR3 totals 15 residues. CDR3 sequence (DNA): TGTGCCAGCAGCGCAGGAGGTGGGGGGCGAGAGACCCAGTACTTC. Translated, it gives CASSAGGGGRETQYF.

The chain joins TRBV18 to TRBJ2-1; 7 positions agree with TRBD2. V was clipped by 4 bases and J by 16 bases; unmatched bases: 13. Germline-derived CDR1 and CDR2 are KGHSH and LQKENI. The CDR3 is made up of 13 amino acids. In nucleotides, the CDR3 is TGTGCCAGCTCACTGGAAAGAGGGAGGGAGCGATTCTTC. Its protein is CASSLERGRERFF.

The chain joins TRBV7-2 to TRBJ2-2; 9 nucleotides line up with TRBD2. The CDR3 has 14 amino acids. Germline trimming cut 4 bases from V and 6 bases from J; bases unmatched to any gene: 3. CDR1 is SGHTA, CDR2 FQGNSA, per germline. CDR3 amino acids: CASSSGLAPGELFF. CDR3 DNA sequence: TGTGCCAGCAGCTCGGGACTAGCCCCCGGGGAGCTGTTTTTT. Looking up the rest from reference TRBV7-2 and TRBJ2-2 gives the full variable domain: GAGVSQSPSNKVTEKGKDVELRCDPISGHTALYWYRQSLGQGLEFLIYFQGNSAPDKSGLPSDRFSAERTGGSVSTLTIQRTQQEDSAVYLCASSSGLAPGELFFGEGSRLTVL.

Comments on this clone: The sample contains more than one DNA sequence encoding this CDR3. V and J are TRBV20-1 and TRBJ2-5; D unclear. CDR3 size: 10 residues. V was cut by 6 bases and J by 1 base, with 3 bases left in between. Germline V gives CDR1 DFQATT, CDR2 SNEGSKA (reference sequence). CDR3 amino acids: CSARQETQYF. The CDR3 region has the DNA TGCAGTGCACGCCAAGAGACCCAGTACTTC.